This TCR beta chain derives from a study of T cells in Graves' hyperthyroidism and ophthalmopathy. What was amplified from RNA transcripts were TCR beta CDR3 regions. HTBI primers were employed in a first-round RT-PCR of the TCR CDR3. From the multiplex PCR reads, TCRdb called clonotypes with MiXCR, one entry per CDR3 protein. The data contain roughly 500,000 distinct CDR3 sequences, around 46% of them singletons. Diagnoses were made from clinical symptoms, serum measures (thyroxine and TRAb), thyroid ultrasound and orbital computed tomography. In regard to this clonotype: What it recognizes is unknown.

V lost 5 bases and J lost 4, with 15 bases in between. The CDR3 consists of 16 residues. Germline CDR1 and CDR2: LNHDA and SQIVND (reference sequence). Broader study findings: Patients with ophthalmopathy were separated from those with stable hyperthyroidism by a 13 V-J model. Most thyroid clonotypes that were expanded above 0.001 also turned up in blood.

The V gene is TRBV19, the J gene TRBJ2-6, with unresolved D. Material: peripheral blood or thyroid tissue (not recorded which). The source is an adult woman with Graves' disease, either hyperthyroidism or ophthalmopathy (not recorded which). DNA of the CDR3: TGTGCCAGTAGTGAGGCAGCGAACACCGGGGCCAACGTCCTGACTTTC. Translating gives CASSEAANTGANVLTF. Filled out from reference TRBV19 and TRBJ2-6, the complete variable domain reads DGGITQSPKYLFRKEGQNVTLSCEQNLNHDAMYWYRQDPGQGLRLIYYSQIVNDFQKGDIAEGYSVSREKKESFPLTVTSAQKNPTAFYLCASSEAANTGANVLTFGAGSRLTVL.